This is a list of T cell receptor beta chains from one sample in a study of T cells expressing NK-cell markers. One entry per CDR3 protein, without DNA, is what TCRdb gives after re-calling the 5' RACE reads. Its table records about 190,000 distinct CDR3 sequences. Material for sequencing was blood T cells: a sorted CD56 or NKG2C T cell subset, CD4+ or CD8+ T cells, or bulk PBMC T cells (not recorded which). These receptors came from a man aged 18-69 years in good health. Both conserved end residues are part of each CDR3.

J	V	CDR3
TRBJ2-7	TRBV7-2	CASTFGTGGTYEQYF
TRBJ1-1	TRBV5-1	CASSPTMNTEAFF
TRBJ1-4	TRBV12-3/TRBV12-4	CASRDRDEKLFF
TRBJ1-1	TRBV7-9	CASSLSRGFMNTEAFF
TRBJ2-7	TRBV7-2	CASSYHSGYEQYF
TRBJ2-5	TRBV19	CASRKGNLEETQYF
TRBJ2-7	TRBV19	CASSLQGARYEQYF
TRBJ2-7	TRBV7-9	CASSELAGGTYEQYF
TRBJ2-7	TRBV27	CASSLFAHQPSYEQYF
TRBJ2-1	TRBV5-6	CASSSVAGTQDWHEQFF
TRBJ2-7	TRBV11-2	CASSLDPGHLYEQYF
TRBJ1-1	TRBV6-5	CASSVPPGEAFF
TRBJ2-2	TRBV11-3	CASSLVAGASGELFF
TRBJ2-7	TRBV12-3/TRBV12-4	CASSPGQTYEQYF
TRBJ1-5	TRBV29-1	CSVEVVSDSNQPQHF
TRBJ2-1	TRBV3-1	CASSQGGGFWDEQFF
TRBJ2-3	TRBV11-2	CASTRGGAGDFTDTQYF
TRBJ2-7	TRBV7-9	CASSPARGRADYEQYF
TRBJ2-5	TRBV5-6	CASSRGTSGHPAETQYF
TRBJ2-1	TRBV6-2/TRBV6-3	CASSSGLEGGNEQFF
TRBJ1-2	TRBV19	CASEDLKSIYGYTF
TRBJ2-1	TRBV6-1	CASSRSGGNSYNEQFF
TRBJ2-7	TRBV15	CATSPRVGGGPSSYEQYF
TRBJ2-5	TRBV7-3	CASSPLTPAWTAQETQYF
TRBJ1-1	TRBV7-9	CASSAMMSPVTEAFF
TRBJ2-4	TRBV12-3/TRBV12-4	CASSGGGRGTPKNIQYF
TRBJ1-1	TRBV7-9	CASSYLGTGNTEAFF
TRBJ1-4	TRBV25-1	CASTEGADEKLFF
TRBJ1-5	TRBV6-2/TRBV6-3	CATIPGNEGNQPQHF
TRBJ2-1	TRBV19	CASSMGGISSYNEQFF
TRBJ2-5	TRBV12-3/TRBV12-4	CASTTGGRETQYF
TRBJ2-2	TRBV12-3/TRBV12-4	CASSSPWGDIPTGELFF
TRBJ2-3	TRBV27	CASSLLQRTDTQYF
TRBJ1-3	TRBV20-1	CSAQDRPNSGNTIYF
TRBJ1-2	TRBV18	CASSPEFGEDGYTF
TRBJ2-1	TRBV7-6	CASSLIPESSYNEQFF
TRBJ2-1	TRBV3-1	CASSQESQGINNEQFF
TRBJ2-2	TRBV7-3	CASSADPGGVNTGELFF
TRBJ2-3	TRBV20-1	CSARGWSQTYTDTQYF
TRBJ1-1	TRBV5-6	CASSYGRPEHEAFF
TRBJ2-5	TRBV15	CATSTGGGEYQETQYF
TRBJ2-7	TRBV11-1	CASSPRLAGLTHEQYF
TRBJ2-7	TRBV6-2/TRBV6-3	CASSFAGTDEQYF
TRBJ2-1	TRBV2	CASKLQGALYNEQFF
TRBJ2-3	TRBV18	CASSPPGTVNTQYF
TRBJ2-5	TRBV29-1	CSVEPRGRGEETQYF
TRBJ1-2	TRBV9	CASSAIDAYGYTF
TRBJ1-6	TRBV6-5	CATQRMAVSSYNSPLHF
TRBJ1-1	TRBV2	CAILFISMRIEAFF
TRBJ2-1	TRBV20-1	CSARDTLAGGWNEQFF
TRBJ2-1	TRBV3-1	CASSQVPGETEQFF
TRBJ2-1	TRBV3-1	CASSQGGGAYDEQFF
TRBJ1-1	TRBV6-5	CASSYSGSNTEAFF
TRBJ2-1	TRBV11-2	CASSSWTSGSSYNEQFF